These T cell receptor beta chains were read from a single sample in a study of CD8 T cells in ankylosing spondylitis. MiXCR, run by TCRdb on the 5' RACE reads, gives a single entry per CDR3 protein. The sample records approximately 250,000 distinct CDR3 sequences, under 12% being singletons. Sequenced material: blood, either unsorted or a sorted T cell fraction (not recorded which). Receptor source: a male donor with ankylosing spondylitis or in good health (not recorded which). The CDR3 runs from the conserved cysteine through the conserved F or W. Each record gives: D gene, J gene, V gene, clone size, CDR3 length, CDR3 DNA, CDR3 protein. The D gene is left open where the match is weak. Expanded clones are given a class, and other clones once, few, many or no size at all.

>TRBD2|TRBJ2-3|TRBV19|many|10
TGTGCCACGGAGCGGGGTACGCAGTATTTT
CATERGTQYF
>-|TRBJ2-1|TRBV10-2|few|11
TGCGCCAGCAGTGAGAGCTATGAGCAGTTCTTC
CASSESYEQFF
>TRBD2|TRBJ2-1|TRBV6-1|many|16
TGTGCCAGCAGTGATACCGGGACTATCTCCTACAATGAGCAGTTCTTC
CASSDTGTISYNEQFF
>-|TRBJ2-1|TRBV7-8|many|16
TGTGCCAGCAGCTTAGCCCCAACCTTACCTTACAATGAGCAGTTCTTC
CASSLAPTLPYNEQFF
>-|TRBJ2-7|TRBV6-1|-|14
TGTGCCAGCAGATGGGATGGCAGGGTCGACGAGCAGTACTTC
CASRWDGRVDEQYF
>TRBD2|TRBJ2-3|TRBV7-2|many|16
TGTGCCAGCAGCTTGCTAGCGGGGGGGAACACAGATACGCAGTATTTT
CASSLLAGGNTDTQYF
>TRBD2|TRBJ2-3|TRBV3-1|-|16
TGTGCCAGCAGCCACACAGCGGGGGGCTCCACAGATACGCAGTATTTT
CASSHTAGGSTDTQYF
>-|TRBJ2-7|TRBV11-2|few|15
TGTGCCAGCAGCTTAGATATCAGAAGCTCCTACGAGCAGTACTTC
CASSLDIRSSYEQYF
>-|TRBJ2-7|TRBV5-1|many|14
TGCGCCAGCAGAATGGGAGGAGGGGACGACGAGCAGTACTTC
CASRMGGGDDEQYF
>-|TRBJ2-1|TRBV4-1|many|14
TGCGCCAGCAGCCAAGAATGGAGGTTGGTTGAGCAGTTCTTC
CASSQEWRLVEQFF
>-|TRBJ1-5|TRBV6-5|few|19
TGTGCCAGCAGTTACTCGATTTCCGAGCTGCTGTATAGCAATCAGCCCCAGCATTTT
CASSYSISELLYSNQPQHF
>-|TRBJ2-5|TRBV6-1|many|18
TGTGCCAGCAGTGAAGTTGGAGACAGGCCCTCCCGGAAGGAGACCCAGTACTTC
CASSEVGDRPSRKETQYF
>TRBD2|TRBJ2-3|TRBV25-1|many|14
TGTGCCAGCACCAAGGCGGGGGGGGCAGATACGCAGTATTTT
CASTKAGGADTQYF
>-|TRBJ2-7|TRBV12-3/TRBV12-4|many|12
TGTGCCAGCAGCCCGGGATCCTACGAGCAGTACTTC
CASSPGSYEQYF
>-|TRBJ2-3|TRBV3-1|many|17
TGTGCCAGCAGCCAAGGGTTAGGAGGCGTGGGCACAGATACGCAGTATTTT
CASSQGLGGVGTDTQYF
>-|TRBJ2-3|TRBV5-1|many|14
TGCGCCAGCAGCTTACGCCTAGCAGGAGATACGCAGTATTTT
CASSLRLAGDTQYF
>-|TRBJ2-1|TRBV10-3|many|11
TGTGCCATCAGGCTACAGGAGGAGCAGTTCTTC
CAIRLQEEQFF